This T cell receptor beta chain was identified during a study of shared clonotypes between healthy human individuals. Germline lookup yields CDR1 WNHNN and CDR2 SYGVQD (reference sequence). This CDR3 is built from 13 residues. V lost 2 bases to trimming and J lost 1 base, with 5 bases between them. Sequencing used immunoSEQ multiplex PCR; TCRdb keeps in-frame clones, though not all of them. The table lists around 720,000 clones, more than 70% of them singletons. The sample holds a few counts of this clone. All donors were Caucasian adults living in Nashville, Tennessee. Sequenced input: memory CD4+ T cells sorted from blood. Subset meaning: CD45RA-negative fraction. The clonotype comes from a woman in her twenties or thirties in good health. This rearrangement joins TRBV10-1 to TRBJ2-5; D not certain. The CDR3 loop is CASSENTQETQYF. The CDR3, as DNA: TGCGCCAGCAGTGAGAACACCCAAGAGACCCAGTACTTC.